Listed below are T cell receptor beta chains from one sample, sequenced in a study of blood T cell repertoires in COVID-19. Only in-frame clones appear in the TCRdb table, and some are missing; sequencing was by immunoSEQ multiplex PCR. The sample gives some 260,000 clones, around 90% of which show up once; just under 6.5% is in the top ten. The specimen sequenced was PBMCs or T cells enriched from blood (not recorded which). The receptor set was obtained from a woman aged 25 to 39 with acute COVID-19. Both conserved end residues are part of each CDR3. A D gene is named only where the DNA matches it firmly. Clone size appears in some rows only: once, few, many, or a class for an expanded clone.

abundance	v_gene	j_gene	d_gene	CDR3nt	CDR3aa
-	TRBV6-5	TRBJ2-7	-	TGTGCCAGCAGCCTCCGACCCGCAGGCGAGCACTTC	CASSLRPAGEHF
-	TRBV6-1	TRBJ1-3	-	TGTGCCAGCAGTGATTTTTGGACAGCCGGAAACACCATATATTTT	CASSDFWTAGNTIYF
-	TRBV2	TRBJ2-7	TRBD2	TGTGCCAGCAGTGAAGCGAGTGGCGGGAGGAGCTACGAGCAGTACTTC	CASSEASGGRSYEQYF
-	TRBV6-2/TRBV6-3	TRBJ2-7	TRBD2	TGTGCCAGCAGCCGTAGCGGGAGTGGCCTCTACGAGCAGTACTTC	CASSRSGSGLYEQYF
-	TRBV9	TRBJ2-7	TRBD2	TGTGCCAGCAGCGCCAGCGGGGGCCCGACCTACGAGCAGTACTTC	CASSASGGPTYEQYF
-	TRBV12-5	TRBJ2-5	TRBD1	TGTGCTAGTGGTTCGGGACAGGAAGAGACCCAGTACTTC	CASGSGQEETQYF
few	TRBV19	TRBJ2-5	TRBD2	TGTGCCAGTAGTATCCTAGCGGGGGCCAAAGAGACCCAGTACTTC	CASSILAGAKETQYF
few	TRBV2	TRBJ1-2	-	TGTGCCGTTTACACAGCTTATGGCTACACCTTC	CAVYTAYGYTF
-	TRBV18	TRBJ1-1	-	TGTGCCAGCTCACCTTCTTTCGGGGGGCACACTGAAGCTTTCTTT	CASSPSFGGHTEAFF
-	TRBV2	TRBJ1-2	-	TGTGCCAGCCCGGACAGTCTCTATGGCTACACCTTC	CASPDSLYGYTF
-	TRBV7-9	TRBJ2-5	-	TGTGCCAGCAGGACCCAGGGTCAGAGCCAAGAGACCCAGTACTTC	CASRTQGQSQETQYF
-	TRBV6-5	TRBJ1-1	-	TGTGCCAGCAGTTACTCGGGCCAGCTGAGTCCCGAAGCTTTCTTT	CASSYSGQLSPEAFF
-	TRBV11-2	TRBJ2-7	TRBD1	TGTGCCAGCGGTAGGGGCAGGGGGCTTTTCGAGCAGTACTTC	CASGRGRGLFEQYF
-	TRBV15	TRBJ1-3	-	TGTGCCACCAGCACCGGACAGCTCTCTGGAAACACCATATATTTT	CATSTGQLSGNTIYF
few	TRBV6-1	TRBJ2-5	-	TGTGCCAGCAGTGAATTCCCGGACAGACTGGAGACCCAGTACTTC	CASSEFPDRLETQYF
few	TRBV6-5	TRBJ2-5	-	TGTGCCAGCAGGAGACTACAAGAGACCCAGTACTTC	CASRRLQETQYF
-	TRBV3-1/TRBV3-2	TRBJ2-7	TRBD1	TGTGCCAGCAGCCGCAACAGGGGTAGATACGAGCAGTACTTC	CASSRNRGRYEQYF
once	TRBV11-2	TRBJ2-5	TRBD1	TGTGCCAGCAGCTTATACCGGACAGGGGCCGTGGGAGAGACCCAGTACTTC	CASSLYRTGAVGETQYF
-	TRBV4-3	TRBJ2-1	TRBD1	TGCGCCAGCAGCCATCGGGACAGGGTACACAATGAGCAGTTCTTC	CASSHRDRVHNEQFF
-	TRBV7-2	TRBJ1-2	-	TGTGCCAGCAGCTTCACGAGTACAGGGTACTATGGCTACACCTTC	CASSFTSTGYYGYTF
-	TRBV3-1/TRBV3-2	TRBJ2-1	-	TGTGCCAGCAGCCACGGGTCTAGCTCCTACAATGAGCAGTTCTTC	CASSHGSSSYNEQFF
-	TRBV24-1	TRBJ2-7	TRBD1	TGTGCCACCAGTGATCCGGACAGGGCCTACGAGCAGTACTTC	CATSDPDRAYEQYF